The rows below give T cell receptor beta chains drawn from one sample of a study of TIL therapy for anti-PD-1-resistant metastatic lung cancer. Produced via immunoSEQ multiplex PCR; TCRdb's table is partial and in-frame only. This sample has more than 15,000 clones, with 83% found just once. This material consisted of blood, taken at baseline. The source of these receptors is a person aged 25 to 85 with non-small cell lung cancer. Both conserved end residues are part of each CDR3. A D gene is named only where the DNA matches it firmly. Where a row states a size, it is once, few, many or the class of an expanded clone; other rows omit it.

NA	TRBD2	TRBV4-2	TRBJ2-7	CASSQDVGLAGVYEQYF	TGTGCCAGCAGCCAAGATGTGGGACTAGCGGGTGTCTACGAGCAGTACTTC
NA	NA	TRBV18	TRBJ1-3	CASSPTRVSGNTIYF	TGTGCCAGCTCACCAACAAGGGTCTCTGGAAACACCATATATTTT
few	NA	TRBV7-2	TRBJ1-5	CASSRQTNQPQHF	TGTGCCAGCAGCCGACAGACCAATCAGCCCCAGCATTTT
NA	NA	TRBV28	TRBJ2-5	CASSLYPRRETQYF	TGTGCCAGCAGTCTCTACCCGAGGAGAGAGACCCAGTACTTC
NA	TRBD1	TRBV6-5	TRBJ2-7	CASRRGQGQAYEQYF	TGTGCCAGCAGGCGAGGACAGGGCCAGGCCTACGAGCAGTACTTC
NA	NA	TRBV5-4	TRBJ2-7	CASIWEDETYEQYF	TGTGCCAGCATTTGGGAGGACGAAACCTACGAGCAGTACTTC
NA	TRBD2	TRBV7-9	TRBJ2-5	CASSQALAGQETQYF	TGTGCCAGCTCCCAGGCACTAGCGGGCCAAGAGACCCAGTACTTC
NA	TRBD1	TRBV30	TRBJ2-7	CAWRDSQGASYEQYF	TGTGCCTGGAGGGACTCACAGGGGGCATCCTACGAGCAGTACTTC
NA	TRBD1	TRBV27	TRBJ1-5	CASSSGQGRSQPQHF	TGTGCCAGCAGTTCGGGACAGGGTAGGAGTCAGCCCCAGCATTTT
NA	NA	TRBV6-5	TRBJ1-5	CASSRGGNQPQHF	TGTGCCAGCAGCAGGGGAGGCAATCAGCCCCAGCATTTT
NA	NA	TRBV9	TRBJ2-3	CASSVPGSSTDTQYF	TGTGCCAGCAGCGTCCCCGGGTCTAGCACAGATACGCAGTATTTT
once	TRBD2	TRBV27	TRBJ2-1	CASSLGLAAPHEQFF	TGTGCCAGCAGTTTAGGGCTAGCGGCTCCCCATGAGCAGTTCTTC
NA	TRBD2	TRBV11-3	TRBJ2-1	CASSLVGLADYNEQFF	TGTGCCAGCAGCTTAGTGGGACTAGCTGATTACAATGAGCAGTTCTTC
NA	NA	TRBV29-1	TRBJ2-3	CSVAISTASTDTQYF	TGCAGCGTTGCCATTAGCACCGCTAGCACAGATACGCAGTATTTT
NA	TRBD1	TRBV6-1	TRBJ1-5	CASSEQGVGNQPQHF	TGTGCCAGCAGTGAGCAGGGGGTCGGGAATCAGCCCCAGCATTTT
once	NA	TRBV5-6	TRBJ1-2	CASSEWAQGGYYGYTF	TGTGCCAGCAGCGAGTGGGCACAGGGTGGGTACTATGGCTACACCTTC